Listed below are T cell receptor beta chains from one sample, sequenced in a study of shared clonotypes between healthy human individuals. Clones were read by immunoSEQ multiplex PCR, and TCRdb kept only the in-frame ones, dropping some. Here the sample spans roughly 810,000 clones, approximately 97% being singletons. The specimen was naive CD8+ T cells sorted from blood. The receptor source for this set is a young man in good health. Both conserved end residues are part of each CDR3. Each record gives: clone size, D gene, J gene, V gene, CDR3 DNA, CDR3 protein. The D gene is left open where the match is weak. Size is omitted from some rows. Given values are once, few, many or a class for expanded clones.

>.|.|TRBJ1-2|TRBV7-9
TGTGCCAGCAGCCCCAGACTTGCGGCGGAGTATGGCTACACCTTC
CASSPRLAAEYGYTF
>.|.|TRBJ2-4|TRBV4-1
TGCGCCAGCAGCCGAGGGGACATTCAGTACTTC
CASSRGDIQYF
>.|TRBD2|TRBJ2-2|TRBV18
TGTGCCAGCTCACTTGGACTAGTTGGCACCGGGGAGCTGTTTTTT
CASSLGLVGTGELFF
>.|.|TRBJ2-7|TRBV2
TGTGCCAGCGGACCTGAACTTTGGGAGCAGTACTTC
CASGPELWEQYF
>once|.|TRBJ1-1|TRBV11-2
TGTGCCAGCCTTGGGGGAGGCACTTTAGGTTCTGAAGCTTTCTTT
CASLGGGTLGSEAFF
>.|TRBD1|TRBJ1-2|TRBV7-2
TGTGCCAGCAGCTTTCTACAGGGGGCAGATGGCTACACCTTC
CASSFLQGADGYTF
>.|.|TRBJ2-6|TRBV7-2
TGTGCCAGCAGCCAAACCCCCTCTGGGGCCAACGTCCTGACTTTC
CASSQTPSGANVLTF
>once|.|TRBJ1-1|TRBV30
TGTGCCTGGATCAACCCCCACGAGAGCACTGAAGCTTTCTTT
CAWINPHESTEAFF
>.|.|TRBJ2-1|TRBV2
TGTGCCAGCCCCCTTAAGGGTCTAGCAGTACACAATGAGCAGTTCTTC
CASPLKGLAVHNEQFF
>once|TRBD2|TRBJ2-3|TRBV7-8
TGTGCCAGCGCCCCCGAGCTAGCGGGACACACAGATACGCAGTATTTT
CASAPELAGHTDTQYF
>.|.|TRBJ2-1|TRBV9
TGTGCCAGCAGCGTTGGGGGCTCTTTGTACAATGAGCAGTTCTTC
CASSVGGSLYNEQFF
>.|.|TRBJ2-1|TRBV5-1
TGCGCCAGCAGCTTGTATAGGGACAATGAGCAGTTCTTC
CASSLYRDNEQFF
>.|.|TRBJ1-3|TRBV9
TGTGCCAGCAGCGTCGGGACTCTTGAGGGCTCTGGAAACACCATATATTTT
CASSVGTLEGSGNTIYF
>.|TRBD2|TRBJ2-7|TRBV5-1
TGCGCCAGCAGTACCGGGACTATCTACGAGCAGTACTTC
CASSTGTIYEQYF
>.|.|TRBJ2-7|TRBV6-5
TGTGCCAGCAGTTACGCCGGGACGGTGTACGAGCAGTACTTC
CASSYAGTVYEQYF
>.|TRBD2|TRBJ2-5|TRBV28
TGTGCCAGCGGGGAGGGACTAGCGGGAGGAGGGTCTGGAGAGACCCAGTACTTC
CASGEGLAGGGSGETQYF
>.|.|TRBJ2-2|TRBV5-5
TGTGCCAGCAGCTTGGTCTTGGCAGTAAACACCGGGGAGCTGTTTTTT
CASSLVLAVNTGELFF
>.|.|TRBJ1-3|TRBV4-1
TGCGCCAGCAGCCAAAACACAGCCTCTGGAAACACCATATATTTT
CASSQNTASGNTIYF
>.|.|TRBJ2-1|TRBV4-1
TGCGCCAGCAGCCATCGGGACGCCTCCTACAATGAGCAGTTCTTC
CASSHRDASYNEQFF
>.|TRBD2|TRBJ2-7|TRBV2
TGTGCCAGCAAAGAGCGGGGAACCCTCGACGAGCAGTACTTC
CASKERGTLDEQYF
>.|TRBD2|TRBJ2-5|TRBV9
TGTGCCAGCAACATAGCGGGAGAAGAAGAGACCCAGTACTTC
CASNIAGEEETQYF
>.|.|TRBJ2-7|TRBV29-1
TGCAGCGTTGACTGCCCCGGGGGCGAGCAGTACTTC
CSVDCPGGEQYF
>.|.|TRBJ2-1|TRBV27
TGTGCCAGCAGTTCCATTGGCGATGAGCAGTTCTTC
CASSSIGDEQFF
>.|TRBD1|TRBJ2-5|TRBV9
TGTGCCAGCAGCGAGGGACAGGGGAAAGGGGAGACCCAGTACTTC
CASSEGQGKGETQYF
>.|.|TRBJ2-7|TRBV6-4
TGTGCCAGCGGATCGGACTTAACCTCCGAGCAGTACTTC
CASGSDLTSEQYF
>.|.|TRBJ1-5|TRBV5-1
TGCGCCAGCAGCTTGGTAGCAGGGGATCAGCCCCAGCATTTT
CASSLVAGDQPQHF
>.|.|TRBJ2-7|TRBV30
TGTGCCTGGAGTGTAGATATCCGGGCCGGCTCCTACGAGCAGTACTTC
CAWSVDIRAGSYEQYF
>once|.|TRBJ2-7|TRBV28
TGTGCCAGCAGCCAAGACAGACCCTACGAGCAGTACTTC
CASSQDRPYEQYF
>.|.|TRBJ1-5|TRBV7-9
TGTGCCAGCAGCTTAGAACTGGGGGCGAGAAATCAGCCCCAGCATTTT
CASSLELGARNQPQHF
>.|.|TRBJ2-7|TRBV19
TGTGCCAGTAGTATAGGCGGCGGGTACTCCTACGAGCAGTACTTC
CASSIGGGYSYEQYF
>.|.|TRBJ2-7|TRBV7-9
TGTGCCAGCAGCCCCCGGGGGCGCTCCTACGAGCAGTACTTC
CASSPRGRSYEQYF
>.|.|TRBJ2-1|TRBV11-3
TGTGCCAGCAGCTTCAGGGGCTCCTACAATGAGCAGTTCTTC
CASSFRGSYNEQFF